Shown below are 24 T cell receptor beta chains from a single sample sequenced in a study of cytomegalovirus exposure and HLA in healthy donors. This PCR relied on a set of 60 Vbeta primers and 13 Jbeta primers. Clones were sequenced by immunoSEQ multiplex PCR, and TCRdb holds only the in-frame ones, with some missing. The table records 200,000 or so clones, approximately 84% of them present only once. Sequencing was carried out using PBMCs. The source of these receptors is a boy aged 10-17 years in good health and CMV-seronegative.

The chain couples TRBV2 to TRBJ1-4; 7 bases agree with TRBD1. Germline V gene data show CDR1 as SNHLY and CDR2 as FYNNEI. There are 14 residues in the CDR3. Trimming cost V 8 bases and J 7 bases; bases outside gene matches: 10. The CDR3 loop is CASGETGRSEKLFF. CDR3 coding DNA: TGTGCCAGCGGGGAGACAGGGAGGAGTGAAAAACTGTTTTTT.

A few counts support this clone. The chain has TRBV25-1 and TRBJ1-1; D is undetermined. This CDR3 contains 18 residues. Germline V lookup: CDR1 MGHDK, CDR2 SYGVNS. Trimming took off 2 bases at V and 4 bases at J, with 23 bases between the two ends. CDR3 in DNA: TGTGCCAGCAGTGAAACCTGGAACCAACGGGAAAGAGGCACTGAAGCTTTCTTT. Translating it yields CASSETWNQRERGTEAFF.

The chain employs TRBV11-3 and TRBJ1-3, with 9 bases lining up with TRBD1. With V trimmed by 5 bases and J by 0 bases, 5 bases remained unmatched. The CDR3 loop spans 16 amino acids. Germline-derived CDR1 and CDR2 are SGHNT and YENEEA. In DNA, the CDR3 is TGTGCCAGCAGCCCGGGACAGGGCTACTCTGGAAACACCATATATTTT. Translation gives CASSPGQGYSGNTIYF.

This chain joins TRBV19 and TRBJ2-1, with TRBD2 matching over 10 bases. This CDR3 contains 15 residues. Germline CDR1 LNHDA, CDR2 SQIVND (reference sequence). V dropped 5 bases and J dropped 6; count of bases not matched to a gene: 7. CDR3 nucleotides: TGTGCCAGTAGTCTACTAGCGGGATTGGGCAATGAGCAGTTCTTC. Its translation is CASSLLAGLGNEQFF.

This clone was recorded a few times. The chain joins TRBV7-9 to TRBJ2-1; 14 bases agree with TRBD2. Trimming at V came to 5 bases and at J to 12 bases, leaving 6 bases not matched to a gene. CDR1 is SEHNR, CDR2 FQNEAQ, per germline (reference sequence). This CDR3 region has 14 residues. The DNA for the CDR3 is TGTGCCAGCAGCGTGGGACTAGCGGGAGCGGGGCAGTTCTTC. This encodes CASSVGLAGAGQFF. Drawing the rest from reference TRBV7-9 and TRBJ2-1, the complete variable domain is DTGVSQNPRHKITKRGQNVTFRCDPISEHNRLYWYRQTLGQGPEFLTYFQNEAQLEKSRLLSDRFSAERPKGSFSTLEIQRTEQGDSAMYLCASSVGLAGAGQFFGPGTRLTVL.

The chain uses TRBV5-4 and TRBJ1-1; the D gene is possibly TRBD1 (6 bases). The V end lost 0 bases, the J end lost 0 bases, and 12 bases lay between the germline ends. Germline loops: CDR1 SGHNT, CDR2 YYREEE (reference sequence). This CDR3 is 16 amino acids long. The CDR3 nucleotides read TGTGCCAGCAGCTTGGCGGCAGGGGTAATGAACACTGAAGCTTTCTTT. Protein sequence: CASSLAAGVMNTEAFF.

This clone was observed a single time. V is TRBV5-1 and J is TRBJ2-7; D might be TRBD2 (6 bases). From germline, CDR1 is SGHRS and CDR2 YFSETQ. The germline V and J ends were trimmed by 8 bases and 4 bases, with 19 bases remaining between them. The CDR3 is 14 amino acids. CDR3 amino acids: CASTVGGSAYEQYF. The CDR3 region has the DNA TGCGCCAGTACCGTGGGGGGTTCGGCTTACGAGCAGTACTTC.

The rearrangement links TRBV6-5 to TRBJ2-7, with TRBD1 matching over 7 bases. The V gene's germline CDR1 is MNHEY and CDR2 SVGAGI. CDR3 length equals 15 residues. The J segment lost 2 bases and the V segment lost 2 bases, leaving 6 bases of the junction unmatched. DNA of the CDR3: TGTGCCAGCAGTTACAGGACAGGTGCCACCTACGAGCAGTACTTC. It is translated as CASSYRTGATYEQYF.

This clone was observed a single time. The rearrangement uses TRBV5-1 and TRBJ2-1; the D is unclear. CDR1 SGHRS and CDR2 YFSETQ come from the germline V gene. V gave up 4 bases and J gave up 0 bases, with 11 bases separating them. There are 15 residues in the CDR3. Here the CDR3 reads CASSASLSSYNEQFF. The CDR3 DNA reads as TGCGCCAGCAGCGCGTCCCTTAGCTCCTACAATGAGCAGTTCTTC.

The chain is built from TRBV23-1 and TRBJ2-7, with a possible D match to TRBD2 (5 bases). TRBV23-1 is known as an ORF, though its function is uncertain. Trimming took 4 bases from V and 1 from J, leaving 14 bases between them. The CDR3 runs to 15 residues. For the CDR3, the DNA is TGCGCCAGCAGTCCCGCCCCAAGCGGATCCTACGAGCAGTACTTC. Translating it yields CASSPAPSGSYEQYF.

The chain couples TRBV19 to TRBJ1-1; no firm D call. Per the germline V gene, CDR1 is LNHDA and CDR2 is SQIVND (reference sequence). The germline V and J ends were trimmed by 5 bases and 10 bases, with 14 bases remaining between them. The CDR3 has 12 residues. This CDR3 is CASSSYILGAFF. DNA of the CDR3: TGTGCCAGTAGTTCATACATTCTTGGAGCTTTCTTT.

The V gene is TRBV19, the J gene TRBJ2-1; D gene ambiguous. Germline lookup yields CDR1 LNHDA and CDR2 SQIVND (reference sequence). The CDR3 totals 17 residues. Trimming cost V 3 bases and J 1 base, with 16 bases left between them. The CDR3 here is CASSMGRRALSYNEQFF. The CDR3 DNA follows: TGTGCCAGTAGTATGGGCCGCCGTGCACTGTCCTACAATGAGCAGTTCTTC.

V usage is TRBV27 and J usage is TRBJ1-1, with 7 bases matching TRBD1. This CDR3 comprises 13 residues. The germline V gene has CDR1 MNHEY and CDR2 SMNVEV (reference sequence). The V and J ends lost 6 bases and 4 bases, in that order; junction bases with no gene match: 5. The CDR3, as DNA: TGTGCCAGCAGAAGGGACAGAGTCACTGAAGCTTTCTTT. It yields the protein CASRRDRVTEAFF.

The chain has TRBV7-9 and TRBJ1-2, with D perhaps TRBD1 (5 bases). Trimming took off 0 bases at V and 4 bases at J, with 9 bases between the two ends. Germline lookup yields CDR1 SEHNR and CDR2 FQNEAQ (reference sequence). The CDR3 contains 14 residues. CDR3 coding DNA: TGTGCCAGCAGCTTAGCGGGGCAACCCTATGGCTACACCTTC. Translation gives CASSLAGQPYGYTF.

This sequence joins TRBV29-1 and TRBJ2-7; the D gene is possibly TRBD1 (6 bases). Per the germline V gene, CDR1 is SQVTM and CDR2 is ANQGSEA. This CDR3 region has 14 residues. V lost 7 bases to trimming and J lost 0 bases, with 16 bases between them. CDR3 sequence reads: CSAEQGIGSYEQYF. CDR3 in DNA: TGCAGCGCCGAACAGGGTATCGGCTCCTACGAGCAGTACTTC.

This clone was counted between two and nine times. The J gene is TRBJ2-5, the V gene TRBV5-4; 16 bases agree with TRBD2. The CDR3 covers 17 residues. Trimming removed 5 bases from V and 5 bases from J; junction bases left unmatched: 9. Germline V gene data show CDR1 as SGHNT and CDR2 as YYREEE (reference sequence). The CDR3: CASSPGTSGGAGETQYF. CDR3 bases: TGTGCCAGCAGTCCGGGGACTAGCGGGGGGGCAGGGGAGACCCAGTACTTC.

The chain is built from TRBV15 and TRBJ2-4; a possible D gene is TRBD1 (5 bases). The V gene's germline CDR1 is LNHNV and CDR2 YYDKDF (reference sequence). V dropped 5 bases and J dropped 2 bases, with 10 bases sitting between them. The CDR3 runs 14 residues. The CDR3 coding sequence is TGTGCCACCAGCGCCGACAGTTCCAAAAACATTCAGTACTTC. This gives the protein CATSADSSKNIQYF. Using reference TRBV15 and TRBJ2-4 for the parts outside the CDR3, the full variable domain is DAMVIQNPRYQVTQFGKPVTLSCSQTLNHNVMYWYQQKSSQAPKLLFHYYDKDFNNEADTPDNFQSRRPNTSFCFLDIRSPGLGDTAMYLCATSADSSKNIQYFGAGTRLSVL.

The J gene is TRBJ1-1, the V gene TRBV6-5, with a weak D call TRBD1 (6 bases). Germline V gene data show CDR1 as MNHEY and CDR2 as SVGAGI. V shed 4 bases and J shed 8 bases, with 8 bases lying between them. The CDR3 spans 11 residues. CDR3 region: CASSFQGEAFF. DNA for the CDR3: TGTGCCAGCAGTTTTCAGGGGGAAGCTTTCTTT.

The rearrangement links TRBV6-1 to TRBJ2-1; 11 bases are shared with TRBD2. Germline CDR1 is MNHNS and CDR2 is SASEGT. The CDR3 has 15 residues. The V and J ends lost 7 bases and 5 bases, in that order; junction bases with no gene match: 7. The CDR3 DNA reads TGTGCCAGCACTCTAGCGGGGGGCAGCCACAATGAGCAGTTCTTC. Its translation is CASTLAGGSHNEQFF.

CDR3 amino acids: CASSPTGTRGSWNYGYTF. The CDR3 coding sequence is TGTGCCAGCTCACCAACCGGGACAAGGGGCTCCTGGAACTATGGCTACACCTTC. The V gene is TRBV18, the J gene TRBJ1-2, with D tentatively TRBD1 (6 bases). Germline CDR1 KGHSH, CDR2 LQKENI. The V end was cut by 2 bases, the J end by 2 bases, with 21 bases between. CDR3 length: 18 amino acids.

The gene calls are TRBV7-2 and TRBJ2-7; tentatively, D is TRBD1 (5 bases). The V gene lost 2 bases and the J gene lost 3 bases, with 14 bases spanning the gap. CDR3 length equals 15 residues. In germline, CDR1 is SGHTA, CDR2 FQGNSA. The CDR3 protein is CASSLSGLPYYEQYF. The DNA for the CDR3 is TGTGCCAGCAGCTTATCAGGGCTTCCCTACTACGAGCAGTACTTC.

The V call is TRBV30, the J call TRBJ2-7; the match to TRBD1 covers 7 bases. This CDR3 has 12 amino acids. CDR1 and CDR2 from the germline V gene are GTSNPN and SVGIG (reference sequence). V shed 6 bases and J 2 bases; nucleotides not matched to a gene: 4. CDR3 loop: CACSTGPYEQYF. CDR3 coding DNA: TGTGCCTGTTCGACAGGGCCCTACGAGCAGTACTTC.

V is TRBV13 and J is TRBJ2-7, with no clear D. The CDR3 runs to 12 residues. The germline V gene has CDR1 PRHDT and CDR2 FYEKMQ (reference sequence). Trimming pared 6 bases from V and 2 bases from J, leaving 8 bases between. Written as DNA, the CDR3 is TGTGCCAGCAGAGCGAGCGCCTACGAGCAGTACTTC. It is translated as CASRASAYEQYF. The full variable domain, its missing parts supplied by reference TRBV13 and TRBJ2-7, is AAGVIQSPRHLIKEKRETATLKCYPIPRHDTVYWYQQGPGQDPQFLISFYEKMQSDKGSIPDRFSAQQFSDYHSELNMSSLELGDSALYFCASRASAYEQYFGPGTRLTVT.

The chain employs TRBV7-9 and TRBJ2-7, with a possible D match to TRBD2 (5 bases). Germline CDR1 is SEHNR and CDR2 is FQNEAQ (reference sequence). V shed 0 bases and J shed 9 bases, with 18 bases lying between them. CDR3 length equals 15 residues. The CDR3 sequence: CASSLAVATIPRQYF. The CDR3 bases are TGTGCCAGCAGCTTAGCAGTGGCGACTATCCCTCGGCAGTACTTC.